The 6 T cell receptor beta chains listed next were all sequenced from one sample in a study of blood T cell repertoires in COVID-19. Here immunoSEQ multiplex PCR was the method, and the copy in TCRdb shows in-frame clones only, minus some. This sample has about 44,000 clones, with about 90% found just once. Sequenced input: peripheral blood. All receptors come from a woman in her forties with acute or convalescent COVID-19.

This chain uses TRBV4-3 with TRBJ2-3; D uncertain. This CDR3 spans 14 amino acids. Trimming took off 4 bases at V and 5 bases at J, with 13 bases between the two ends. Germline loops: CDR1 LGHNA, CDR2 YSLEER. CDR3 DNA sequence: TGCGCCAGCAGCCCTGAAATAGCTGAAGATACGCAGTATTTT. Its protein is CASSPEIAEDTQYF.

The V gene is TRBV18, the J gene TRBJ1-2; unclear D gene. Deletions cut 2 bases from V and 4 bases from J, with 14 bases between. The CDR3 is made up of 15 amino acids. The V gene's germline CDR1 is KGHSH and CDR2 LQKENI. Here the CDR3 reads CASSPITDPSYGYTF. In nucleotides, the CDR3 is TGTGCCAGCTCACCAATTACAGATCCTTCCTATGGCTACACCTTC. Full variable domain (rest looked up from reference TRBV18 and TRBJ1-2): NAGVMQNPRHLVRRRGQEARLRCSPMKGHSHVYWYRQLPEEGLKFMVYLQKENIIDESGMPKERFSAEFPKEGPSILRIQQVVRGDSAAYFCASSPITDPSYGYTFGSGTRLTVV.

This clone showed up just once. The chain links TRBV30 to TRBJ1-1; D remains ambiguous. Germline V CDR1 and CDR2: GTSNPN, SVGIG (reference sequence). The CDR3 consists of 12 residues. Trimming stripped 3 bases from V and 9 bases from J, with 14 bases between. CDR3 DNA: TGTGCCTGGAGATCGGAGGATCAGCAAGCTTTCTTT. The encoded protein is CAWRSEDQQAFF.

The chain recombines TRBV5-1 with TRBJ2-7; 12 bases match TRBD2. Trimming took 2 bases from V and 0 from J; bases not matched to a gene: 15. The CDR3 has 20 residues. The germline V gene encodes CDR1 SGHRS and CDR2 YFSETQ. This chain's CDR3 is CASSFGGLTSGSQSSYEQYF. The CDR3 nucleotides read TGCGCCAGCAGCTTCGGGGGCCTGACTAGCGGGAGTCAGAGCTCCTACGAGCAGTACTTC. Full variable domain (remainder filled in from reference TRBV5-1 and TRBJ2-7): KAGVTQTPRYLIKTRGQQVTLSCSPISGHRSVSWYQQTPGQGLQFLFEYFSETQRNKGNFPGRFSGRQFSNSRSEMNVSTLELGDSALYLCASSFGGLTSGSQSSYEQYFGPGTRLTVT.

The chain employs TRBV28 and TRBJ2-5; TRBD2 matches at 11 bases. Germline V gives CDR1 MDHEN, CDR2 SYDVKM. Losses at the gene ends were 5 bases for V and 3 bases for J; bases not matched to a gene: 8. The CDR3 consists of 16 residues. In DNA, the CDR3 is TGTGCCAGCAGTAGACCGGGACTAGCGGCGAAAGAGACCCAGTACTTC. Translated, it gives CASSRPGLAAKETQYF.

The chain combines TRBV7-9 with TRBJ1-2, with a possible D match to TRBD1 (5 bases). V was shortened by 0 bases and J by 4 bases, with 15 bases between the two germline ends. The CDR3 is made up of 16 amino acids. The germline V gene has CDR1 SEHNR and CDR2 FQNEAQ (reference sequence). In DNA, the CDR3 is TGTGCCAGCAGCTTAGCGCGGCCAGGGCGCGGCTATGGCTACACCTTC. It translates to CASSLARPGRGYGYTF.